This T cell receptor (beta chain) was retrieved from a study of CD8 T cells in Susac syndrome. CDR3 size: 15 residues. Germline values: CDR1 SGHDT, CDR2 YYEEEE. V was shortened by 2 bases and J by 0 bases, with 8 bases between the two germline ends. Random-hexamer reverse transcription was applied to about 0.45 to 1 ug RNA. The immunoSEQ assay covered 54 Vbeta and 13 Jbeta segments for CDR3. One entry per CDR3 protein results from TCRdb running MiXCR on the immunoSEQ multiplex PCR reads. The sample records approximately 53,000 distinct CDR3 sequences, roughly 93% being singletons. Specimen: CD8+ T cells from PBMCs. V is TRBV5-6 and J is TRBJ2-2; TRBD1 is a possible D gene (6 bases). The TCR was taken from a human donor with multiple sclerosis. CDR3 nucleotides: TGTGCCAGCAGCTTTGACAGGTCGAACACCGGGGAGCTGTTTTTT. Translation: CASSFDRSNTGELFF.